The 6 T cell receptor beta chains below were found in one sample sequenced in a study of blood T cell repertoires in COVID-19. Only in-frame clones appear in the TCRdb table, and some are missing; sequencing was by immunoSEQ multiplex PCR. The data show 130,000 or so clones, roughly 80% seen once. Sample: peripheral blood. The receptor set was obtained from a woman aged 60-75 years with acute or convalescent COVID-19.

This clone was seen just once. J is TRBJ2-2 and V is TRBV7-3; no clear D. The V and J ends lost 0 bases and 7 bases respectively, with 3 bases between them. The CDR3 runs to 12 residues. Germline V gene lookup returns CDR1 SGHTA and CDR2 FQGTGA. CDR3 protein: CASSLTNGELFF. In DNA form, the CDR3 reads TGTGCCAGCAGCTTAACTAACGGGGAGCTGTTTTTT.

The chain recombines TRBV12-3 or TRBV12-4 with TRBJ1-4, with 7 bases identical to TRBD1. V shed 6 bases, J shed 8 bases, and the junction held 6 bases outside the gene matches. This CDR3 is 13 amino acids long. The chain's CDR3 is CASSLQGVEKLFF. Written as DNA, the CDR3 is TGTGCCAGCAGCCTCCAGGGGGTAGAAAAACTGTTTTTT.

The genes are TRBV11-2 and TRBJ1-2, with D possibly TRBD1 on 5 matching bases. V was clipped by 1 base and J by 2 bases, with 11 bases between them. Germline CDR1 and CDR2: SGHAT and FQNNGV. The CDR3 is made up of 15 amino acids. The CDR3 bases are TGTGCCAGCAGCTTAGTGGGGGGGTGGAACTATGGCTACACCTTC. This codes for CASSLVGGWNYGYTF. Full variable domain (remainder filled in from reference TRBV11-2 and TRBJ1-2): EAGVAQSPRYKIIEKRQSVAFWCNPISGHATLYWYQQILGQGPKLLIQFQNNGVVDDSQLPKDRFSAERLKGVDSTLKIQPAKLEDSAVYLCASSLVGGWNYGYTFGSGTRLTVV.

This clone has a single count. The chain employs TRBV10-1 and TRBJ2-7; a possible D gene is TRBD2 (6 bases). The germline V gene has CDR1 WNHNN and CDR2 SYGVQD (reference sequence). The CDR3 length is 14 residues. Trimming removed 8 bases at V and 2 bases at J, with 16 bases between. CDR3 sequence (DNA): TGCGCCAGCTCCCGGGACTTGGGTCCCTACGAGCAGTACTTC. As protein: CASSRDLGPYEQYF.

CDR3 in amino acids: CASSFMSSGFHGYTF. CDR3 nucleotide sequence: TGTGCCAGCAGCTTCATGAGCTCAGGCTTTCATGGCTACACCTTC. The rearrangement uses TRBV5-4 and TRBJ1-2; D remains unclear. V was shortened by 2 bases and J by 6 bases, with 17 bases between the two germline ends. Germline CDR1 reads SGHNT; CDR2 reads YYREEE (reference sequence). The CDR3 is 15 residues long. Full variable domain (rest looked up from reference TRBV5-4 and TRBJ1-2): ETGVTQSPTHLIKTRGQQVTLRCSSQSGHNTVSWYQQALGQGPQFIFQYYREEENGRGNFPPRFSGLQFPNYSSELNVNALELDDSALYLCASSFMSSGFHGYTFGSGTRLTVV.

The genes are TRBV6-1 and TRBJ1-1; D is undetermined. Between the trimmed V and J ends, which lost 1 base and 4 bases, there was a span of 4 bases. Germline-derived CDR1 and CDR2 are MNHNS and SASEGT. The CDR3 has 12 residues. The CDR3 DNA reads TGTGCCAGCAGTGAAGAGAGCACTGAAGCTTTCTTT. Translated: CASSEESTEAFF.